This T cell receptor (beta chain) comes out of a study of blood T cell repertoires in COVID-19. Overall study: There were acute and convalescent COVID-19 samples, and they came from the United States, Italy and Spain. The analysed material was cDNA or gDNA that came from T cells, B-cell-depleted T cells, or PBMCs.

Per the authors' pipeline: Scientists estimated how many nucleated cells there were by amplifying reference gene primers. The method was immunoSEQ multiplex PCR; TCRdb's version includes in-frame clones alone and lacks a portion of them. V and J calls and clone size are as listed in that table; D and trimming were resolved from the DNA. The sample has approximately 68,000 clones, approximately 89% seen once. In its sample, this clone was seen once. CDR1 and CDR2 (germline): MNHNY, SVGAGI (reference sequence). Trimming at V came to 6 bases and at J to 0 bases, leaving 6 bases not matched to a gene. The CDR3 spans 16 residues.

What was sequenced was peripheral blood. The rearrangement links TRBV6-6 to TRBJ1-2; 11 nucleotides agree with TRBD1. The clonotype was recovered from a woman aged 55-69 years with acute or convalescent COVID-19. The CDR3 sequence: CASRGQGARANYGYTF. The CDR3 bases are TGTGCCAGCAGAGGACAGGGGGCGCGAGCTAACTATGGCTACACCTTC.